Below are 18 T cell receptor beta chains sequenced from a single sample in a study of T cells in Graves' hyperthyroidism and ophthalmopathy. Authors of the study amplified TCR beta CDR3 regions from RNA transcripts. Researchers ran a first-round RT-PCR on the TCR CDR3 using the HTBI primer set. From the multiplex PCR reads, TCRdb called clonotypes with MiXCR, one entry per CDR3 protein. The sample holds 490,000 or so distinct CDR3 sequences, 46% seen once. The sample consisted of peripheral blood or thyroid tissue (not recorded which). These receptors all come from an adult woman with Graves' disease, either hyperthyroidism or ophthalmopathy (not recorded which).

The genes are TRBV5-1 and TRBJ2-6; D is possibly TRBD1 (5 bases). V lost 4 bases, J lost 2 bases, and 13 bases lay in between. The germline gives CDR1 SGHRS, CDR2 YFSETQ. The CDR3 is 16 residues long. The CDR3 sequence: CASSLEGHPGANVLTF. CDR3 DNA: TGCGCCAGCAGCCTCGAAGGACATCCTGGGGCCAACGTCCTGACTTTC.

CDR3 nucleotides: TGTGCCACCAGTGAAAACTCGGTGCCCCAGCATTTT. Encoded protein: CATSENSVPQHF. This chain uses TRBV24-1 with TRBJ1-5; the D is unclear. There are 12 residues in the CDR3. Trimming took off 4 bases at V and 9 bases at J, with 9 bases between the two ends. In germline, CDR1 is KGHDR, CDR2 SFDVKD.

This chain joins TRBV11-2 and TRBJ1-1; D unclear. V lost 3 bases to trimming and J lost 0 bases, with 8 bases between them. The CDR3 extends over 14 amino acids. Germline-derived CDR1 and CDR2 are SGHAT and FQNNGV. The CDR3 spells CASSFSAVNTEAFF. CDR3 coding DNA: TGTGCCAGCAGCTTCTCGGCGGTGAACACTGAAGCTTTCTTT. Variable domain in full (rest from reference TRBV11-2 and TRBJ1-1): EAGVAQSPRYKIIEKRQSVAFWCNPISGHATLYWYQQILGQGPKLLIQFQNNGVVDDSQLPKDRFSAERLKGVDSTLKIQPAKLEDSAVYLCASSFSAVNTEAFFGQGTRLTVV.

This clonotype occurred once. The V gene is TRBV7-9, the J gene TRBJ1-2, with TRBD1 matching over 10 bases. Trimming removed 5 bases from V and 1 base from J; junction bases left unmatched: 7. There are 16 residues in the CDR3. CDR1 is SEHNR, CDR2 FQNEAQ, per germline (reference sequence). CDR3 loop: CASSMGTGDLNYGYTF. The CDR3 region has the DNA TGTGCCAGCAGCATGGGGACAGGGGACCTTAACTATGGCTACACCTTC.

This chain uses TRBV6-5 with TRBJ1-1; unclear D gene. This CDR3 has 16 residues. V lost 2 bases, J lost 6 bases, and 19 bases lay in between. CDR1 and CDR2 from the germline V gene are MNHEY and SVGAGI. The CDR3 coding sequence is TGTGCCAGCAGTTACGGGTCAGTCGGCAAAATGGCTGAAGCTTTCTTT. It is translated as CASSYGSVGKMAEAFF.

V usage is TRBV10-3 and J usage is TRBJ2-3; TRBD2 might be the D (6 bases). Germline V gene data show CDR1 as ENHRY and CDR2 as SYGVKD. Trimming shortened V by 2 bases and J by 6 bases, and 15 bases separated the two germline ends. CDR3 length: 15 amino acids. The CDR3 coding sequence is TGTGCCATCAGTGAGGCCGGGACTCTCTGGGATACGCAGTATTTT. Translation: CAISEAGTLWDTQYF.

In this sample, this clonotype turned up many times. The gene calls are TRBV9 and TRBJ2-5; 10 nucleotides align to TRBD2. The V and J ends lost 0 bases and 2 bases, in that order; junction bases with no gene match: 7. In germline, CDR1 is SGDLS, CDR2 YYNGEE. The CDR3 covers 17 residues. For the CDR3, the DNA is TGTGCCAGCAGCGTAGGGGCTAGCGGGAGCCTTCAAGAGACCCAGTACTTC. Amino acids: CASSVGASGSLQETQYF.

V and J are TRBV7-2 and TRBJ1-2; D remains unclear. Germline values: CDR1 SGHTA, CDR2 FQGNSA. With 1 base removed from V and 7 bases from J, the gap between germline ends came to 7 bases. This CDR3 is 12 amino acids long. The DNA of the CDR3 is TGTGCCAGCAGCTTAGGCCAACGTGGCTACACCTTC. Translation: CASSLGQRGYTF.

This clonotype has ten or more counts. The chain joins TRBV7-9 to TRBJ1-6; a weak D match, TRBD1 (6 bases). The germline gives CDR1 SEHNR, CDR2 FQNEAQ (reference sequence). V lost 2 bases to trimming and J lost 7 bases, with 6 bases between them. This CDR3 is built from 13 residues. CDR3 sequence (DNA): TGTGCCAGCAGCTTACAGGGGAATTCACCCCTCCACTTT. It encodes CASSLQGNSPLHF.

The rearrangement uses TRBV29-1 and TRBJ2-7; 7 bases fit TRBD1. The germline V gene has CDR1 SQVTM and CDR2 ANQGSEA. The CDR3 runs to 12 residues. With 8 bases clipped from V and 6 bases from J, the junction kept 10 bases outside the gene matches. The CDR3 sequence is CSLDGTDPEQYF. In DNA, the CDR3 is TGCAGCTTAGACGGGACAGACCCCGAGCAGTACTTC.

A note on this clonotype: Its ends do not fully match the called genes, so a read error is possible. The chain links TRBV6-1 to TRBJ1-4; TRBD1 agrees at 10 bases. The CDR3 covers 14 residues. CDR1 is MNHNS, CDR2 SASEGT, per germline. The CDR3 bases are TGTGCCATCAGTGGGACAGGGGCAAATGAAAAACTGTTTTTT. It is translated as CAISGTGANEKLFF.

V usage is TRBV4-3 and J usage is TRBJ1-6, with TRBD1 as a possible D gene (5 bases). V lost 3 bases and J 8 bases, leaving 14 bases between the germline ends. Germline V gives CDR1 LGHNA, CDR2 YSLEER. The CDR3 covers 15 residues. CDR3 region: CASSHQQAAHSPLHF. The CDR3 coding sequence is TGCGCCAGCAGCCACCAACAGGCCGCGCATTCACCCCTCCACTTT.

This clonotype was recorded at least ten times. The chain carries TRBV5-1 and TRBJ1-2; TRBD1 is a possible D gene (5 bases). Deletions cut 1 base from V and 8 bases from J, with 12 bases between. The CDR3 totals 13 residues. The germline gives CDR1 SGHRS, CDR2 YFSETQ. The DNA of the CDR3 is TGCGCCAGCAGCTTGTCAGGGAGGGGAGGCTACACCTTC. Translating it yields CASSLSGRGGYTF.

To note about this clonotype: The junction departs from the called germline gene at one end, perhaps through a read error. This chain connects TRBV4-1 to TRBJ1-4; D might be TRBD1 (6 bases). This CDR3 region has 14 residues. CDR1 and CDR2 from the germline V gene are MGHRA and YSYEKL. For the CDR3, the DNA is TGTGCCAGCAGACCCGGACAGCCGGGTGAAAAACTGTTTTTT. Residues: CASRPGQPGEKLFF.

CDR3 nucleotides: TGCGCCAGCAGCCAAGATGGGCACCGCACCCAGTACTTC. Residues: CASSQDGHRTQYF. The chain links TRBV4-1 to TRBJ2-5; D gene unclear. The ends were cut back, 0 bases at V and 8 bases at J, with 10 bases in the middle. CDR3 size: 13 residues. Germline V CDR1 and CDR2: MGHRA, YSYEKL.

The chain combines TRBV5-5 with TRBJ1-5; a possible D gene is TRBD1 (6 bases). Germline-derived CDR1 and CDR2 are SGHKS and YYEKEE (reference sequence). The CDR3 consists of 16 residues. Trimming removed 4 bases from V and 0 bases from J, with 14 bases in between. The CDR3 nucleotides are TGTGCCAGCAGCGCGGACAGTCCACATAGCAATCAGCCCCAGCATTTT. It yields the protein CASSADSPHSNQPQHF.

The rearrangement joins TRBV6-5 to TRBJ2-5, with TRBD2 matching 12 bases. Germline V gene lookup returns CDR1 MNHEY and CDR2 SVGAGI. CDR3 length: 16 residues. V gave up 6 bases and J gave up 2 bases; unmatched junction bases: 7. The CDR3 nucleotides read TGTGCCAGCAGGAGGACTAGCGGGGAACCACAAGAGACCCAGTACTTC. This encodes CASRRTSGEPQETQYF.

The CDR3 sequence is CASSLTGYNEQFF. CDR3 DNA: TGTGCCAGCAGCCTGACAGGATACAATGAGCAGTTCTTC. V usage is TRBV7-9 and J usage is TRBJ2-1; D may be TRBD1 (6 bases). This CDR3 is built from 13 residues. CDR1 is SEHNR and CDR2 is FQNEAQ in the germline V gene (reference sequence). Trimming shortened V by 5 bases and J by 4 bases, and 9 bases separated the two germline ends. The whole variable domain, filled in from reference TRBV7-9 and TRBJ2-1, reads DTGVSQNPRHKITKRGQNVTFRCDPISEHNRLYWYRQTLGQGPEFLTYFQNEAQLEKSRLLSDRFSAERPKGSFSTLEIQRTEQGDSAMYLCASSLTGYNEQFFGPGTRLTVL.